Below are 17 T cell receptor beta chains sequenced from a single sample in a study of patients and donors after allogeneic stem cell transplantation. From the RT-PCR reads, TCRdb called clonotypes with MiXCR, one entry per CDR3 protein. The top ten hold roughly 7.2% of the sample, which has hundreds of thousands of distinct CDR3 sequences, approximately 16% seen once. The sample consisted of blood, either unsorted or a sorted T cell fraction (not recorded which). These receptors came from a human donor who was either an allogeneic HSCT recipient or a stem cell or donor lymphocyte infusion donor (not recorded which). It is not recorded whose cells these are; they may come from a transplant donor.

This clonotype was seen more than once but under ten times. The J gene is TRBJ2-4, the V gene TRBV20-1; D is ambiguous. The germline CDR1 and CDR2 sequences are DFQATT and SNEGSKA (reference sequence). Trimming removed 5 bases from V and 5 bases from J, with 10 bases in between. The CDR3 is made up of 12 amino acids. CDR3 bases: TGCAGTGCTCCTCAAGGCCAAAACATTCAGTACTTC. Translated, it gives CSAPQGQNIQYF.

The table lists this clonotype with many counts. The V call is TRBV12-3 or TRBV12-4, the J call TRBJ1-3, with 9 bases identical to TRBD1. This CDR3 is 14 amino acids long. Losses at the gene ends were 5 bases for V and 2 bases for J; bases not matched to a gene: 1. CDR3: CASSTGGPGNTIYF. In DNA, the CDR3 is TGTGCCAGCAGTACAGGGGGCCCTGGAAACACCATATATTTT.

The chain employs TRBV9 and TRBJ1-5; D possibly corresponds to TRBD1 (6 bases). This CDR3 is built from 15 residues. The V gene lost 3 bases and the J gene lost 2 bases, with 12 bases spanning the gap. CDR1 is SGDLS, CDR2 YYNGEE, per germline. This CDR3 reads CASSAGHYGNQPQHF. CDR3 nucleotide sequence: TGTGCCAGCAGCGCGGGACATTATGGCAATCAGCCCCAGCATTTT. The full variable domain, its missing parts supplied by reference TRBV9 and TRBJ1-5, is DSGVTQTPKHLITATGQRVTLRCSPRSGDLSVYWYQQSLDQGLQFLIQYYNGEERAKGNILERFSAQQFPDLHSELNLSSLELGDSALYFCASSAGHYGNQPQHFGDGTRLSIL.

This chain links TRBV2 with TRBJ2-7; 9 positions match TRBD1. CDR3 length equals 17 residues. V gave up 5 bases and J gave up 0 bases; unmatched junction bases: 11. Germline assignment: CDR1 SNHLY and CDR2 FYNNEI. CDR3: CASSSTGGQRSSYEQYF. CDR3 nucleotides: TGTGCCAGCAGTTCTACAGGGGGCCAAAGGAGCTCCTACGAGCAGTACTTC.

About this clonotype: A much larger clone lies one base from this, so it may be a read error. CDR3 in amino acids: CASSLRGQSSYNVQFF. In DNA form, the CDR3 reads TGTGCCAGCAGCCTAAGGGGACAGAGCTCCTACAATGTGCAGTTCTTC. The chain couples TRBV3-1 to TRBJ2-1; 7 bases are a match to TRBD1. Germline CDR1 is LGHDT and CDR2 is YNNKEL (reference sequence). This CDR3 contains 16 residues.

Here the CDR3 reads CASSKRLAGSYEQYF. CDR3 bases: TGTGCCAGCAGCAAGAGACTAGCGGGCTCCTACGAGCAGTACTTC. This chain links TRBV21-1 with TRBJ2-7; whether TRBD2, the table's D call, matches the DNA was not checked. TRBV21-1 is described as a pseudogene. The CDR3 consists of 15 residues.

The chain has TRBV5-4 and TRBJ1-2; TRBD1 matches 8 bases. V dropped 4 bases and J dropped 4; count of bases not matched to a gene: 6. Germline V lookup: CDR1 SGHNT, CDR2 YYREEE (reference sequence). The CDR3 consists of 14 residues. DNA of the CDR3: TGTGCCAGCAGCCCGCAGGGGGCTCCCTATGGCTACACCTTC. Translating gives CASSPQGAPYGYTF. Supplemented by reference TRBV5-4 and TRBJ1-2, the full variable domain reads ETGVTQSPTHLIKTRGQQVTLRCSSQSGHNTVSWYQQALGQGPQFIFQYYREEENGRGNFPPRFSGLQFPNYSSELNVNALELDDSALYLCASSPQGAPYGYTFGSGTRLTVV.

The gene calls are TRBV2 and TRBJ2-5, with 8 bases aligning to TRBD2. Germline V CDR1 and CDR2: SNHLY, FYNNEI. Trimming took 2 bases from V and 4 from J; bases not matched to a gene: 6. The CDR3 runs to 15 residues. The DNA of the CDR3 is TGTGCCAGCAGTGAACGGAGCGGGAGAGTAGAGACCCAGTACTTC. Amino acids: CASSERSGRVETQYF.

The chain is built from TRBV11-2 and TRBJ2-7, with D tentatively TRBD2 (5 bases). This CDR3 spans 13 amino acids. V lost 4 bases to trimming and J lost 3 bases, with 10 bases between them. Germline CDR1 SGHAT, CDR2 FQNNGV. The DNA of the CDR3 is TGTGCCAGCAGCTCTCCTGGGAGCTACGAGCAGTACTTC. Its protein is CASSSPGSYEQYF.

The V gene is TRBV20-1, the J gene TRBJ1-5; no clear D gene. The germline V gene has CDR1 DFQATT and CDR2 SNEGSKA (reference sequence). The CDR3 has 14 amino acids. Trimming cost V 6 bases and J 3 bases, with 15 bases left between them. The CDR3 protein is CSAQWEGFNQPQHF. In DNA form, the CDR3 reads TGCAGTGCCCAGTGGGAGGGATTCAATCAGCCCCAGCATTTT.

This clonotype has just one count. The rearrangement uses TRBV20-1 and TRBJ1-1; D remains unclear. Germline CDR1 DFQATT, CDR2 SNEGSKA (reference sequence). The CDR3 has 14 residues. V was shortened by 3 bases and J by 3 bases, with 14 bases between the two germline ends. The CDR3 DNA reads as TGCAGTGCTAGGGCACCGAGGGCGGACACTGAAGCTTTCTTT. Translating it yields CSARAPRADTEAFF.

The sample holds one count of this clonotype. The chain is built from TRBV19 and TRBJ2-1, with D maybe TRBD2 (6 bases). Germline loops: CDR1 LNHDA, CDR2 SQIVND (reference sequence). The CDR3 is made up of 15 amino acids. Trimming took off 7 bases at V and 8 bases at J, with 21 bases between the two ends. The CDR3 sequence: CASTPGTRRGHEQFF. CDR3 in DNA: TGTGCCAGTACCCCGGGGACCAGGAGGGGTCATGAGCAGTTCTTC. The full variable domain, with the rest looked up from reference TRBV19 and TRBJ2-1, is DGGITQSPKYLFRKEGQNVTLSCEQNLNHDAMYWYRQDPGQGLRLIYYSQIVNDFQKGDIAEGYSVSREKKESFPLTVTSAQKNPTAFYLCASTPGTRRGHEQFFGPGTRLTVL.

The genes are TRBV7-2 and TRBJ1-2, with D hard to call. The ends were cut back, 10 bases at V and 1 base at J, with 16 bases in the middle. Per the germline V gene, CDR1 is SGHTA and CDR2 is FQGNSA. This CDR3 comprises 14 residues. In DNA, the CDR3 is TGTGCCACCACCCGAGAGAGACATAACTATGGCTACACCTTC. It codes for CATTRERHNYGYTF.

This clonotype was detected only a few times. This chain links TRBV25-1 with TRBJ2-7; D possibly corresponds to TRBD2 (6 bases). This CDR3 has 13 residues. In germline, CDR1 is MGHDK, CDR2 SYGVNS. V lost 8 bases, J lost 0 bases, and 11 bases lay in between. CDR3 loop: CASAGTYSYEQYF. The CDR3 coding sequence is TGTGCCAGCGCCGGGACTTACTCCTACGAGCAGTACTTC.

This clonotype was found many times. The chain combines TRBV7-9 with TRBJ1-2; 9 positions agree with TRBD1. CDR1 and CDR2 from the germline V gene are SEHNR and FQNEAQ (reference sequence). The CDR3 totals 15 residues. With V trimmed by 4 bases and J by 1 base, 4 bases remained unmatched. This CDR3 is CASSSGQGYNYGYTF. The CDR3, as DNA: TGTGCCAGCAGCTCGGGACAGGGTTATAACTATGGCTACACCTTC.

This clonotype was detected ten times or more. The chain is built from TRBV5-1 and TRBJ2-5, with D hard to call. The CDR3 extends over 11 amino acids. The germline V gene has CDR1 SGHRS and CDR2 YFSETQ. Trimming left V 5 bases short and J 2 bases short, with 4 bases between. The CDR3 here is CASRQQETQYF. The CDR3 bases are TGCGCCAGCAGACAGCAAGAGACCCAGTACTTC.

This clonotype has a handful of counts. The chain couples TRBV10-3 to TRBJ2-5, with 12 bases aligning to TRBD2. V trimming: 4 bases; J trimming: 5 bases; junction bases outside the gene matches: 8. The CDR3 loop spans 16 amino acids. Per the germline V gene, CDR1 is ENHRY and CDR2 is SYGVKD. In nucleotides, the CDR3 is TGTGCCATCAGTGCTCTAGCGGGAGGGGCCGTCGAGACCCAGTACTTC. Amino acids: CAISALAGGAVETQYF.